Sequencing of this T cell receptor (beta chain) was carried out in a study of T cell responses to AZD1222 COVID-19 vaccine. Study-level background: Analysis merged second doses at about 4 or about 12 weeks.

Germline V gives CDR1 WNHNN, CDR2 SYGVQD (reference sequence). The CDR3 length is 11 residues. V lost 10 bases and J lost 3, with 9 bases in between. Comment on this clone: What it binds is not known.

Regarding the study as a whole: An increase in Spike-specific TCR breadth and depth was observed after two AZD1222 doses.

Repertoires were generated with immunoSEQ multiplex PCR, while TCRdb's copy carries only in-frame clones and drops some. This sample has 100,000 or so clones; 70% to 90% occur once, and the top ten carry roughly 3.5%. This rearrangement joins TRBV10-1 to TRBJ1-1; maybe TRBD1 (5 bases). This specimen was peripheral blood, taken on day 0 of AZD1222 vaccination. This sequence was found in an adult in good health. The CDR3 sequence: CATRVHTEAFF. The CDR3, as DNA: TGCGCCACCAGGGTTCACACTGAAGCTTTCTTT.